This TCR beta chain comes out of a study of blood T cell repertoires in COVID-19. The junction had 6 bases not matched to a gene; V was cut back by 3 bases and J by 4 bases. Germline V CDR1 and CDR2: SGDLS, YYNGEE. The CDR3 spans 14 residues. The method was immunoSEQ multiplex PCR; TCRdb's version includes in-frame clones alone and lacks a portion of them. The sample includes a few hundred thousand clones, about 82% of them seen just once. V gene TRBV9 combines with J gene TRBJ1-2, with 7 bases aligning to TRBD1. This sequence was found in a man older than 75 with acute or convalescent COVID-19. Sequencing was performed on peripheral blood. The CDR3 spells CASSGGQMFYGYTF. The CDR3 coding sequence is TGTGCCAGCAGCGGGGGACAGATGTTCTATGGCTACACCTTC.